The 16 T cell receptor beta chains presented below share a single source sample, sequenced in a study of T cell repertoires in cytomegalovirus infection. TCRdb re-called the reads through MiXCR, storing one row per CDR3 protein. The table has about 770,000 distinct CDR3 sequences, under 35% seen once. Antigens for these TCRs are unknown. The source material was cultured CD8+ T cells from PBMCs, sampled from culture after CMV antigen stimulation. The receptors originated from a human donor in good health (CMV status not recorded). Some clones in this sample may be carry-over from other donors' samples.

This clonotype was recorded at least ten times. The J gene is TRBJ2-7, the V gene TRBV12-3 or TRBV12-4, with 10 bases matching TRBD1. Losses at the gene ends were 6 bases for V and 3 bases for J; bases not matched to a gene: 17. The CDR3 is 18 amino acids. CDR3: CASSPGQGKPQPLYEQYF. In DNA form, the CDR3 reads TGTGCCAGCAGCCCGGGACAGGGGAAACCACAGCCTCTCTACGAGCAGTACTTC.

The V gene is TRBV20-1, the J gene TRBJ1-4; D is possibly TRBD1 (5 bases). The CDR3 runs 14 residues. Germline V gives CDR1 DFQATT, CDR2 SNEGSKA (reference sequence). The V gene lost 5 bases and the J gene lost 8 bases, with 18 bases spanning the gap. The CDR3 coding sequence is TGCAGTGCTGCTCGGGGGTGGGGGAACGAAAAACTGTTTTTT. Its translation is CSAARGWGNEKLFF.

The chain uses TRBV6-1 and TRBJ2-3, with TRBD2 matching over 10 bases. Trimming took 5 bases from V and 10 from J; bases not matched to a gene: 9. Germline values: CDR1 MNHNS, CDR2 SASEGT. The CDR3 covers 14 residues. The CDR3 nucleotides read TGTGCCAGCAGTCCCAGGCTAGCGGGGGTTTCGCAGTATTTT. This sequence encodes CASSPRLAGVSQYF.

CDR3 nucleotide sequence: TGTGCCAGTCTATTTGCAGGGGGCTCCACTGAAGCTTTCTTT. Residues: CASLFAGGSTEAFF. This sequence joins TRBV6-8 and TRBJ1-1; 8 nucleotides line up with TRBD1. This CDR3 region has 14 residues. Looked up from germline, CDR1 is MNHGY and CDR2 is SAAAGT. Germline trimming cut 9 bases from V and 4 bases from J; bases unmatched to any gene: 10.

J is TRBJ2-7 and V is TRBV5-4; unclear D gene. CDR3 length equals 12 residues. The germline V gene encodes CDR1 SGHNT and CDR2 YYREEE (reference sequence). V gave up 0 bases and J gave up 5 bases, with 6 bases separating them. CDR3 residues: CASSLDTHEQYV. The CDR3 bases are TGTGCCAGCAGCTTGGACACCCACGAGCAGTACGTC.

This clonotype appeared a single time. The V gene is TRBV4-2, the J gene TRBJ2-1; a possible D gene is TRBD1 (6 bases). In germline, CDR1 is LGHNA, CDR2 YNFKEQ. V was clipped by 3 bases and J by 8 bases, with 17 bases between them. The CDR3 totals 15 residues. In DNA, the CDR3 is TGTGCCAGCAGCCAGGACAGACGACCCAAGGATGAGCAGTTCTTC. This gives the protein CASSQDRRPKDEQFF.

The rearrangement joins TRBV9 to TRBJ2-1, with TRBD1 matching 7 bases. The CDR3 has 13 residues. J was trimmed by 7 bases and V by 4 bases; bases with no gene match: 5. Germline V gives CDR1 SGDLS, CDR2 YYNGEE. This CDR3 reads CASSPWDSNEQFF. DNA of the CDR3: TGTGCCAGCAGCCCCTGGGACAGTAATGAGCAGTTCTTC.

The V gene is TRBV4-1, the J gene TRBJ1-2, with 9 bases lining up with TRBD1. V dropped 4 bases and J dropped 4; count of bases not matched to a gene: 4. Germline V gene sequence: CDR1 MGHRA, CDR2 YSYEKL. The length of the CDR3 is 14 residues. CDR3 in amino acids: CASSPGQGGYGYTF. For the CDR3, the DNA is TGCGCCAGCAGCCCGGGACAGGGAGGCTATGGCTACACCTTC.

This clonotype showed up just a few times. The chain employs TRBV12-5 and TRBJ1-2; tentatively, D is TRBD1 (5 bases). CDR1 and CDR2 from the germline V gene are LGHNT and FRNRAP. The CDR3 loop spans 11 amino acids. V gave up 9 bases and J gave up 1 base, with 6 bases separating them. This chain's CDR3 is CASQGNYGYTF. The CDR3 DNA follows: TGTGCTAGCCAGGGTAACTATGGCTACACCTTC.

CDR3 sequence: CASGGAGHLYNEQFF. The CDR3 DNA reads TGTGCTAGTGGTGGGGCGGGACACCTCTACAATGAGCAGTTCTTC. The chain combines TRBV12-5 with TRBJ2-1; tentatively, D is TRBD1 or TRBD2 (6 bases each). The CDR3 length is 15 residues. The V and J ends lost 5 bases and 3 bases respectively, with 14 bases between them. Germline assignment: CDR1 LGHNT and CDR2 FRNRAP.

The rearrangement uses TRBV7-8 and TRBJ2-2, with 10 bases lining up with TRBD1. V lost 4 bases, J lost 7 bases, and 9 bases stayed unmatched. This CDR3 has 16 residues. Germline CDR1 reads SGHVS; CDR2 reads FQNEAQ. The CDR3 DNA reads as TGTGCCAGCAGCTACGGACAGGGGGTATATGTCGGGGAGCTGTTTTTT. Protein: CASSYGQGVYVGELFF.

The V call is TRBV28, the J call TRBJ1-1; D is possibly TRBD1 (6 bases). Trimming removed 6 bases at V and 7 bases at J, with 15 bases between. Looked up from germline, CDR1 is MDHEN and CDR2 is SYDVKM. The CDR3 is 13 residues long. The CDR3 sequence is CASRPTGYDEAFF. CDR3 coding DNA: TGTGCCAGCAGACCAACAGGGTATGATGAAGCTTTCTTT.

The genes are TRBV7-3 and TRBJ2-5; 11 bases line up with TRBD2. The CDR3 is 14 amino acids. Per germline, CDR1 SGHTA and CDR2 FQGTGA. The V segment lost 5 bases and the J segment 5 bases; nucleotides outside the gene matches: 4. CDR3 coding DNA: TGTGCCAGCAGCCAGACTAGCGGGGCTGAGACCCAGTACTTC. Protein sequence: CASSQTSGAETQYF.

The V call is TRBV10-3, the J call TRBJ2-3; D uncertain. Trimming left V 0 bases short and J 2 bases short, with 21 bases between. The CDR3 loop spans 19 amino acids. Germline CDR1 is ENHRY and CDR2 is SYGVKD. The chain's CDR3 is CAISESRRALRDDTDTQYF. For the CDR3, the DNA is TGTGCCATCAGTGAGTCTAGACGCGCTTTACGCGACGACACAGATACGCAGTATTTT.

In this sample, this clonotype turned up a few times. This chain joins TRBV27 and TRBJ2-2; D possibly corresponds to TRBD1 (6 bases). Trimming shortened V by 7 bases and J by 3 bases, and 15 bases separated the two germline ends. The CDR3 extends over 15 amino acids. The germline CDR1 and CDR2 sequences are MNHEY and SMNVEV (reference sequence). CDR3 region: CASTGQGIHTGELFF. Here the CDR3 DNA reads TGTGCCAGCACAGGGCAGGGGATACACACCGGGGAGCTGTTTTTT.

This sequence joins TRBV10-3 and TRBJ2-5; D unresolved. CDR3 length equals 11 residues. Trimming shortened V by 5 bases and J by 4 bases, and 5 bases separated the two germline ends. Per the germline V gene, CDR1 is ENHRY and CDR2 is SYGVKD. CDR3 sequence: CAISSGETQYF. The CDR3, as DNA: TGTGCCATCAGTTCGGGAGAGACCCAGTACTTC.